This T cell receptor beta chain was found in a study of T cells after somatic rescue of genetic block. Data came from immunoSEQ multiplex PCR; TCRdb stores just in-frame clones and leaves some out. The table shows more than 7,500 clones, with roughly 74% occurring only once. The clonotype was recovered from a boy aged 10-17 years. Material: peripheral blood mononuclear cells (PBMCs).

The CDR3 sequence: CAWSRRGGLMRDQYF. The CDR3 DNA reads TGTGCCTGGAGTAGGAGAGGGGGCCTAATGAGGGACCAGTACTTC. This chain joins TRBV30 and TRBJ2-5, with 7 positions matching TRBD1. Per the germline V gene, CDR1 is GTSNPN and CDR2 is SVGIG (reference sequence). The V and J ends lost 2 bases and 10 bases, in that order; junction bases with no gene match: 16. CDR3 length: 15 amino acids. The variable domain in full, completed from reference TRBV30 and TRBJ2-5, reads SQTIHQWPATLVQPVGSPLSLECTVEGTSNPNLYWYRQAAGRGLQLLFYSVGIGQISSEVPQNLSASRPQDRQFILSSKKLLLSDSGFYLCAWSRRGGLMRDQYFGPGTRLLVL.